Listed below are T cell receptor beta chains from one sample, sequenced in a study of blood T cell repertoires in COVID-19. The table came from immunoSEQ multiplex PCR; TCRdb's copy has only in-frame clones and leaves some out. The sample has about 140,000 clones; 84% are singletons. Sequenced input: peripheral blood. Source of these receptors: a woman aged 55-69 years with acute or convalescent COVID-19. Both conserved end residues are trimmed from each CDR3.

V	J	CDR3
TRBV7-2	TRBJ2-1	ASSFDSFGAGGYNEQF
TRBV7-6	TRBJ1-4	ASSLDSFNEKLF
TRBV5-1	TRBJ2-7	ASSGGHGGIYEQY
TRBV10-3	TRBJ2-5	AISVASGNQETQY
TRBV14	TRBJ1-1	ASSQDLSRGTEAF
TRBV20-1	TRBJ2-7	SALGGEKQY
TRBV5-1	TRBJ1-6	ASSSSGTGTYNSPLH
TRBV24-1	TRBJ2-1	ATSGAGASYNEQF
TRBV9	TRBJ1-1	ASSPSTGLNTEAF
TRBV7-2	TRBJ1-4	ASSVQSREKLF
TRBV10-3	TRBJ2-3	AISEGQGGDGDTQY
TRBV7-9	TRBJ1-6	ASSLDRNYYNSPLH
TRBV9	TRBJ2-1	ASSVDYLTSSNNEQF
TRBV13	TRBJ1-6	ASSLGAGNSPLH
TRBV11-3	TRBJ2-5	ASPGDRGGETQY
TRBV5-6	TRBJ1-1	ASSQVRSLEAF
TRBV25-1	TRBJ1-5	ASRETGENQPQH
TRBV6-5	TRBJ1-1	ASSYSGRVNTEAF
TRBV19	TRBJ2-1	ASSTLLADYNEQF
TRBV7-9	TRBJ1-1	ASSLDRVNTEAF
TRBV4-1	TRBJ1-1	ASSYGGDTEAF
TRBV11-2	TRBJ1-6	ASSPAGKGNSPLH
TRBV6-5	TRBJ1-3	ASGTEQGSGNTIY